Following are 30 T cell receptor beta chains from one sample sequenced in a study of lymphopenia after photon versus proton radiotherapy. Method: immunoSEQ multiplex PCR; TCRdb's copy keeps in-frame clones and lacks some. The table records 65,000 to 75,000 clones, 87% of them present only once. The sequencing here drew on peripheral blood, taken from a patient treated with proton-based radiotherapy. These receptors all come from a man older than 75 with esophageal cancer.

The CDR3 loop reads CASSLGQGQNQPQHF. In DNA form, the CDR3 reads TGCGCCAGCAGCTTGGGACAGGGGCAAAATCAGCCCCAGCATTTT. The chain carries TRBV5-1 and TRBJ1-5; 8 bases align to TRBD1. The J segment lost 4 bases and the V segment lost 0 bases, leaving 3 bases of the junction unmatched. Per germline, CDR1 SGHRS and CDR2 YFSETQ. The CDR3 spans 15 residues.

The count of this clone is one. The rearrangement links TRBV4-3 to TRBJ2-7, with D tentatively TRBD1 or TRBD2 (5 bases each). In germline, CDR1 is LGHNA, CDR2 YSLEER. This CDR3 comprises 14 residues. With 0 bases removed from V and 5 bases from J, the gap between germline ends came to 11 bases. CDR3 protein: CASSQEWVGHEQYF. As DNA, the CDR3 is TGCGCCAGCAGCCAAGAGTGGGTGGGACACGAGCAGTACTTC.

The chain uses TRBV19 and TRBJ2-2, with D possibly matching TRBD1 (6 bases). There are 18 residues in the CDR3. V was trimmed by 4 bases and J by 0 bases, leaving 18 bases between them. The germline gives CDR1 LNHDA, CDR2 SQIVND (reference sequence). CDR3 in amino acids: CASSSWGQQHSNTGELFF. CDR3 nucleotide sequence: TGTGCCAGTAGTAGTTGGGGGCAGCAGCACTCGAACACCGGGGAGCTGTTTTTT.

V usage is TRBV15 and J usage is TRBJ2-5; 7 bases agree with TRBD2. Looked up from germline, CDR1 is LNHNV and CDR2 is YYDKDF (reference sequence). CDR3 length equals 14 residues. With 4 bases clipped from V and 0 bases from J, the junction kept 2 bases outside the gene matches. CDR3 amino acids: CATSMGGDQETQYF. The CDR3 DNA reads TGTGCCACCAGCATGGGGGGGGACCAAGAGACCCAGTACTTC.

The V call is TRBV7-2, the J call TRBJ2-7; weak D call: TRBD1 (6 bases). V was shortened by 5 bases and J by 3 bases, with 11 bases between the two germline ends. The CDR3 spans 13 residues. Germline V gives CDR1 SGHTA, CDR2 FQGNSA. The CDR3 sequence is CASSITGLYEQYF. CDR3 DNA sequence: TGTGCCAGCAGCATTACAGGGCTCTACGAGCAGTACTTC.

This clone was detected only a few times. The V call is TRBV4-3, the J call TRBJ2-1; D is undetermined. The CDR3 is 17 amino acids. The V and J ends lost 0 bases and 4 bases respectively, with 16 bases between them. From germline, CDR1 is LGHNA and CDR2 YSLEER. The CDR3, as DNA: TGCGCCAGCAGCCAAGATTTGGAGCGCGGTATATACAATGAGCAGTTCTTC. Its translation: CASSQDLERGIYNEQFF.

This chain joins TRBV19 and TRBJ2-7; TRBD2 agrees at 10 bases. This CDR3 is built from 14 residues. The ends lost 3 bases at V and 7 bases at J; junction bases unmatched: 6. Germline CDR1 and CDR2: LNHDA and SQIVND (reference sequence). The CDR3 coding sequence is TGTGCCAGTAGTATTCTAGCGGGAGCGGAAGAGCAGTACTTC. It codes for CASSILAGAEEQYF.

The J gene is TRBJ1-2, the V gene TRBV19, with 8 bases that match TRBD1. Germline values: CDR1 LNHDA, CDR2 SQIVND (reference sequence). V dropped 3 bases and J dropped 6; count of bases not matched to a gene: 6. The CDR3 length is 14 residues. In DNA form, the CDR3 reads TGTGCCAGTAGTATTCGGACAGGGAACGATGGCTACACCTTC. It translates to CASSIRTGNDGYTF.

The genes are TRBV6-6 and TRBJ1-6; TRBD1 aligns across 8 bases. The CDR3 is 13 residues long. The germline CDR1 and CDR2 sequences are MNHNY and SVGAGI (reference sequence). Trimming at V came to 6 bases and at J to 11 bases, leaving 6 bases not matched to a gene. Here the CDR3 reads CASRDRDFTPLHF. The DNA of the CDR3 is TGTGCCAGCAGGGACAGGGATTTTACACCCCTCCACTTT.

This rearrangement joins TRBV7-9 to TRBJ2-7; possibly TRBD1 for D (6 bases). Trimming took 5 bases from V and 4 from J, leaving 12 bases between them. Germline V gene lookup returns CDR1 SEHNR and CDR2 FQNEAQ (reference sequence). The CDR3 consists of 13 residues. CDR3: CASSPGTLYEQYF. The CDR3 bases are TGTGCCAGCAGCCCCGGGACACTTTACGAGCAGTACTTC. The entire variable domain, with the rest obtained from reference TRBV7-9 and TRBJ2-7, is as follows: DTGVSQNPRHKITKRGQNVTFRCDPISEHNRLYWYRQTLGQGPEFLTYFQNEAQLEKSRLLSDRFSAERPKGSFSTLEIQRTEQGDSAMYLCASSPGTLYEQYFGPGTRLTVT.

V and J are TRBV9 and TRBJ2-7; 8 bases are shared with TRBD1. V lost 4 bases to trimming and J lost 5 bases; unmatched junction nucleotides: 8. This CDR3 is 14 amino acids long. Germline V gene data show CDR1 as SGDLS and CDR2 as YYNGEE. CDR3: CASSQGAFGNEQYF. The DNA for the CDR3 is TGTGCCAGCAGCCAGGGGGCTTTTGGGAACGAGCAGTACTTC.

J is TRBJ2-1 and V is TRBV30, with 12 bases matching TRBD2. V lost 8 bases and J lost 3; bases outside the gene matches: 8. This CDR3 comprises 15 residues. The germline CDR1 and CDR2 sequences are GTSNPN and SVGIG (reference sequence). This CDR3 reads CAQEASGRVYNEQFF. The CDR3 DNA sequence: TGTGCCCAGGAGGCTAGCGGGAGGGTCTACAATGAGCAGTTCTTC.

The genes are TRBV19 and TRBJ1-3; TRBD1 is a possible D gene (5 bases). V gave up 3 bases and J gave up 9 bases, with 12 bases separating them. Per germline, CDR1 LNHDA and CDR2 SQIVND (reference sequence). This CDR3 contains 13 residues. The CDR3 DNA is TGTGCCAGTAGTATCGGTGCGGGGACCACCATATATTTT. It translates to CASSIGAGTTIYF.

As DNA, the CDR3 is TGTGCCAGCAGTGATTGGCGGGGTGTCACAGATACGCAGTATTTT. It specifies CASSDWRGVTDTQYF. This sequence joins TRBV2 and TRBJ2-3, with a weak D call TRBD2 (6 bases). This CDR3 contains 15 residues. V shed 3 bases and J shed 2 bases, with 12 bases lying between them. Germline CDR1 reads SNHLY; CDR2 reads FYNNEI.

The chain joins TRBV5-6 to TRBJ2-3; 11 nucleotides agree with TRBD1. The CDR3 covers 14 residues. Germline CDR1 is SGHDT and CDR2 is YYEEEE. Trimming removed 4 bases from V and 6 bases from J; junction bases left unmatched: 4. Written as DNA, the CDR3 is TGTGCCAGCAGCGTGGACAGGGGGCACGATACGCAGTATTTT. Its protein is CASSVDRGHDTQYF.

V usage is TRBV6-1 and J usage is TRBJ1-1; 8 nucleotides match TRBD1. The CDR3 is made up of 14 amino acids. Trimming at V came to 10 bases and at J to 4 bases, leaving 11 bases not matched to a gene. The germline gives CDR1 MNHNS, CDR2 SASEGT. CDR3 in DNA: TGTGCCACCTGGACAGGGTTTGGTTTCACTGAAGCTTTCTTT. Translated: CATWTGFGFTEAFF.

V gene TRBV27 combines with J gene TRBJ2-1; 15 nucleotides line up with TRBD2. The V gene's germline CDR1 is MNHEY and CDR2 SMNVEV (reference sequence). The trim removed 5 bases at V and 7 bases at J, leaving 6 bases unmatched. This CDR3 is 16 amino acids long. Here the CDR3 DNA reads TGTGCCAGCAGTCTAGGACTAGCGGGGGGGATGAATGAGCAGTTCTTC. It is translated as CASSLGLAGGMNEQFF.

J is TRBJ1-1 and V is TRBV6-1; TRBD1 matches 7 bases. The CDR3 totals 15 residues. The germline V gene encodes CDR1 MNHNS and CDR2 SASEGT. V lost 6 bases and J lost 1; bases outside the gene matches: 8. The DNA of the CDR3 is TGTGCCAGCAGCAAACAGGGGTCCCAGAACACTGAAGCTTTCTTT. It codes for CASSKQGSQNTEAFF.

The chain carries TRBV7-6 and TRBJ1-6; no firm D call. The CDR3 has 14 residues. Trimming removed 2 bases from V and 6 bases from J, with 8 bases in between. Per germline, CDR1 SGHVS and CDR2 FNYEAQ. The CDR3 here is CASSLSASNSPLHF. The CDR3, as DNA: TGTGCCAGCAGCTTATCGGCCAGTAATTCACCCCTCCACTTT.

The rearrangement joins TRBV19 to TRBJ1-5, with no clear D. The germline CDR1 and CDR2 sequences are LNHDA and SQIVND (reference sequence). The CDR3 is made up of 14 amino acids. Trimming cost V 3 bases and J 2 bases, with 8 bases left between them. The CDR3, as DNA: TGTGCCAGTAGTATCGCTAGGGGCAATCAGCCCCAGCATTTT. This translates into CASSIARGNQPQHF. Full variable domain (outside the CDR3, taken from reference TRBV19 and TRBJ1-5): DGGITQSPKYLFRKEGQNVTLSCEQNLNHDAMYWYRQDPGQGLRLIYYSQIVNDFQKGDIAEGYSVSREKKESFPLTVTSAQKNPTAFYLCASSIARGNQPQHFGDGTRLSIL.

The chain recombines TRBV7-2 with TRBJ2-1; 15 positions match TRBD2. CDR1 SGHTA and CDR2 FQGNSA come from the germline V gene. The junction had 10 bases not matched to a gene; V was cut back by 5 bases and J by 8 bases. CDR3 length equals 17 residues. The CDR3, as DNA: TGTGCCAGCAGCATGCTTGGGACTAGCGGGAGGAGGGATGAGCAGTTCTTC. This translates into CASSMLGTSGRRDEQFF.

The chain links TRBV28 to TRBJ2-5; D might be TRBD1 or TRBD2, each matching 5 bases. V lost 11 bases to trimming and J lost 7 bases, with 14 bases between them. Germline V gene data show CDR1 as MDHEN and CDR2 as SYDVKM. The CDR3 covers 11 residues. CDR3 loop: CASDGGMTQYF. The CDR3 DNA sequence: TGTGCCTCGGATGGGGGAATGACCCAGTACTTC.

CDR3 region: CATRVGISNQPQHF. The CDR3 nucleotides are TGTGCCACCAGGGTTGGGATAAGCAATCAGCCCCAGCATTTT. V and J are TRBV6-5 and TRBJ1-5; D is possibly TRBD1 (5 bases). Germline loops: CDR1 MNHEY, CDR2 SVGAGI. The V and J ends lost 10 bases and 1 base respectively, with 14 bases between them. This CDR3 contains 14 residues.

In DNA form, the CDR3 reads TGTGCCAGCAGCTTAGGACAGGCCCAGGACGAGCAGTACTTC. Its protein is CASSLGQAQDEQYF. The rearrangement uses TRBV7-8 and TRBJ2-7; tentatively, D is TRBD1 (6 bases). The CDR3 totals 14 residues. V dropped 1 base and J dropped 5 bases, with 12 bases sitting between them. Germline V lookup: CDR1 SGHVS, CDR2 FQNEAQ.

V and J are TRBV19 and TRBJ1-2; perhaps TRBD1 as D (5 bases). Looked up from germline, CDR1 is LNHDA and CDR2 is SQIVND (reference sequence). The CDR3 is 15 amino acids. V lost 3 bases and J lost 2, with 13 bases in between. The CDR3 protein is CASSIGGVPNYGYTF. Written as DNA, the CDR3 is TGTGCCAGTAGTATTGGGGGGGTCCCCAACTATGGCTACACCTTC.

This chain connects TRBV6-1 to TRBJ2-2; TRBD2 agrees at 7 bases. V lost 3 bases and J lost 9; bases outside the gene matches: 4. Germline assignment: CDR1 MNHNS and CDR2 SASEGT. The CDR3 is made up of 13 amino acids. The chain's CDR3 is CASSDGEGRELFF. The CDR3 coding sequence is TGTGCCAGCAGTGACGGGGAGGGCAGGGAGCTGTTTTTT.

The CDR3 sequence is CASKVPGTGGSYEQYF. The CDR3, as DNA: TGTGCCAGCAAGGTCCCAGGGACAGGGGGCTCCTACGAGCAGTACTTC. The V call is TRBV2, the J call TRBJ2-7; TRBD1 aligns across 11 bases. Trimming cost V 7 bases and J 0 bases; bases outside gene matches: 8. The CDR3 extends over 16 amino acids. The V gene's germline CDR1 is SNHLY and CDR2 FYNNEI.

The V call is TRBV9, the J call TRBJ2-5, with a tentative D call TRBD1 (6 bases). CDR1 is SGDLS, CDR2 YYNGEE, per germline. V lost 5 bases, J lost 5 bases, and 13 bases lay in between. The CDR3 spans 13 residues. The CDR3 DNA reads TGTGCCAGCAGTCGCCAGGGGTTTGAGACCCAGTACTTC. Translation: CASSRQGFETQYF.

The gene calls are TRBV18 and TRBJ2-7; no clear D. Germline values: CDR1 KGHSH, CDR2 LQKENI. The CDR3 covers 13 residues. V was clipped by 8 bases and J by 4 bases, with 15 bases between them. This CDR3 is CASAEGQNYEQYF. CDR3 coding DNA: TGTGCCAGCGCGGAAGGCCAGAATTACGAGCAGTACTTC.

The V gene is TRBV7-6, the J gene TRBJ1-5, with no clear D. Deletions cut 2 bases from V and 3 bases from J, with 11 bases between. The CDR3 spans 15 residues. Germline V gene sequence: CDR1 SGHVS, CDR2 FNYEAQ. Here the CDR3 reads CASSLIGGPNQPQHF. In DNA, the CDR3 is TGTGCCAGCAGCTTAATCGGCGGCCCCAATCAGCCCCAGCATTTT.